This T cell receptor beta chain is from a study of shared clonotypes between healthy human individuals. Across the whole study: Donors had three CD4 naive, three CD4 memory, two CD8 naive and one CD8 memory plate apiece. Study-wide results and limits: It was the non-shared clonotypes that had lower generation probabilities than clonotypes shared by all four donors.

Repertoires were generated with immunoSEQ multiplex PCR, while TCRdb's copy carries only in-frame clones and drops some. The table lists about 1.1 million clones, about 80% of them singletons. The V gene's germline CDR1 is SGHAT and CDR2 FQNNGV. V was trimmed by 3 bases and J by 1 base, leaving 6 bases between them. The CDR3 loop spans 13 amino acids. Comments on this clone: Its specificity is unknown. The sample has other DNA sequences that encode this CDR3 too.

Input material: memory CD4+ T cells from PBMCs. Subset specified: CD45RA-negative fraction. This rearrangement joins TRBV11-2 to TRBJ2-5, with D unclear. The sequence was obtained from a man between 18 and 29 years old in good health. Some clones in this sample may be carry-over from other donors' samples. The CDR3 nucleotides are TGTGCCAGCAGCTTTGGCTCCCAAGAGACCCAGTACTTC. Translating gives CASSFGSQETQYF.